This T cell receptor (beta chain) came from a study of identical twins. One entry per CDR3 protein results from TCRdb running MiXCR on the 5' RACE reads. The data hold some 660,000 distinct CDR3 sequences, with around 8.6% observed a single time. The CDR3 extends over 13 amino acids. The germline V gene encodes CDR1 SGDLS and CDR2 YYNGEE. The ends were cut back, 2 bases at V and 4 bases at J, with 9 bases in the middle. The data also belong to a second study, concerning yellow fever vaccine responses in identical twins.

The sequence was obtained from a woman under 30 in good health. V is TRBV9 and J is TRBJ2-5, with D perhaps TRBD2 (5 bases). The sequenced sample consisted of PBMCs. As DNA, the CDR3 is TGTGCCAGCAGCGTGAGCGGACGAGAGACCCAGTACTTC. Translating gives CASSVSGRETQYF. Full variable domain (outside the CDR3, taken from reference TRBV9 and TRBJ2-5): DSGVTQTPKHLITATGQRVTLRCSPRSGDLSVYWYQQSLDQGLQFLIQYYNGEERAKGNILERFSAQQFPDLHSELNLSSLELGDSALYFCASSVSGRETQYFGPGTRLLVL.